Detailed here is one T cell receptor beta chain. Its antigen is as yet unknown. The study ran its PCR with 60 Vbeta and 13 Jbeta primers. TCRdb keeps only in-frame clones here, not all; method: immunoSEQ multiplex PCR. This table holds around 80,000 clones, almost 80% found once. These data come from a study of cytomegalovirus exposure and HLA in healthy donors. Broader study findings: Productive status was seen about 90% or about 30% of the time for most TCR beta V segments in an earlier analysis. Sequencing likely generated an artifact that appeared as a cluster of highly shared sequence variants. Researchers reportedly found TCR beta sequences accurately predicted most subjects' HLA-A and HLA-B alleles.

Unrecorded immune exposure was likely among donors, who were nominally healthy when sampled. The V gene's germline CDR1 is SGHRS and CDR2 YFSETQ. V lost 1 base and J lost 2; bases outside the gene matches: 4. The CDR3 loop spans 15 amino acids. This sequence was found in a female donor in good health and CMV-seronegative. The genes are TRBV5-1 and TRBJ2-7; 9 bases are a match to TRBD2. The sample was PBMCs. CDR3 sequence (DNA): TGCGCCAGCAGCTTGAGTAGCGGGGGCCCCTACGAGCAGTACTTC. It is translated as CASSLSSGGPYEQYF.